The present T cell receptor beta chain was sequenced within a study of T-cell memory formation after mild COVID-19. Study information: Most TCR clusters belonged to a single donor.

This clonotype was recorded once. What it recognizes is unknown. A much larger clone lies a single base off, so this may be a read error. Points from the study as a whole: Whether second-wave clones peaking at day 37 were SARS-CoV-2 specific went unconfirmed. Within pre-infection memory, some responding clones were found, suggesting cross-reactive memory joined.

After 5'RACE with constant-segment primers, TCR alpha and TCR beta cDNA libraries carrying sample barcodes and UMIs were obtained. TCRdb itself ran the 5' RACE reads through MiXCR, one entry per CDR3 protein. The sample records 110,000 or so distinct CDR3 sequences, 22% being singletons. The V gene's germline CDR1 is LGHNA and CDR2 YNFKEQ. V lost 3 bases to trimming and J lost 9 bases; unmatched junction nucleotides: 9. This CDR3 has 15 residues. The sequencing input was PBMCs or a T cell subset sorted from them (not recorded which). This TCR came from a man between 18 and 29 years old who had mild COVID-19 (a few samples of this study predate the infection). Cell type and time point are not known. The chain combines TRBV4-2 with TRBJ2-2; 8 positions match TRBD1. CDR3 DNA: TGTGCCAGCAGCCAGGAGACAGGGGAGCCCAGGGAGCTGTTTTTT. Protein: CASSQETGEPRELFF.